The 26 T cell receptor beta chains reported below all come from one sample, sequenced in a study of cytomegalovirus exposure and HLA in healthy donors. PCR primers comprised 60 Vbeta and 13 Jbeta primers. Data came from immunoSEQ multiplex PCR; TCRdb stores just in-frame clones and leaves some out. The sample records under 250,000 clones, approximately 85% being singletons. Sequencing was carried out using PBMCs. Receptors were obtained from a girl aged 2-10 years in good health and CMV-seronegative.

The rearrangement uses TRBV20-1 and TRBJ1-1; D gene ambiguous. The germline gives CDR1 DFQATT, CDR2 SNEGSKA (reference sequence). The V end lost 3 bases, the J end lost 10 bases, and 12 bases lay between the germline ends. The CDR3 is made up of 11 amino acids. The CDR3 protein is CSASLRSGAFF. The CDR3 DNA reads as TGCAGTGCTAGTCTCCGGTCCGGAGCTTTCTTT.

The chain combines TRBV6-1 with TRBJ2-7; TRBD2 aligns across 10 bases. J lost 1 base, V lost 5 bases, and 5 bases had no gene match. Germline loops: CDR1 MNHNS, CDR2 SASEGT. The CDR3 is 15 residues long. DNA of the CDR3: TGTGCCAGCAGTTTTGGACTAGCGGTTTCCTACGAGCAGTACTTC. It encodes CASSFGLAVSYEQYF.

This sequence joins TRBV2 and TRBJ1-1; the match to TRBD1 covers 7 bases. V lost 7 bases and J lost 4; bases outside the gene matches: 9. Germline V gene lookup returns CDR1 SNHLY and CDR2 FYNNEI. The CDR3 length is 14 residues. The CDR3 bases are TGTGCCAGCACCGGCACAGGGGTTGGCACTGAAGCTTTCTTT. Its translation is CASTGTGVGTEAFF.

V usage is TRBV27 and J usage is TRBJ2-7; 13 bases fit TRBD2. CDR1 and CDR2 from the germline V gene are MNHEY and SMNVEV (reference sequence). The CDR3 has 20 residues. The V segment lost 6 bases and the J segment 0 bases; nucleotides outside the gene matches: 17. The CDR3 loop is CASRRIYPGTSGEGSYEQYF. In DNA form, the CDR3 reads TGTGCCAGCAGACGCATATATCCAGGGACTAGCGGGGAGGGCTCCTACGAGCAGTACTTC.

The chain carries TRBV18 and TRBJ1-2; D is perhaps TRBD1 (5 bases). The CDR3 totals 12 residues. Germline V lookup: CDR1 KGHSH, CDR2 LQKENI. V shed 1 base and J shed 14 bases, with 14 bases lying between them. CDR3 DNA: TGTGCCAGCTCACCACGGGGCGGACCCTTGACCTTC. Encoded protein: CASSPRGGPLTF.

This chain joins TRBV4-2 and TRBJ2-5, with 9 bases fitting TRBD2. The last part of the DNA fits TRBJ2-7 better; the J call may be wrong. Germline CDR1 reads LGHNA; CDR2 reads YNFKEQ. The CDR3 loop spans 16 amino acids. The CDR3 is CASSQEGAGGGYEQYF. The DNA for the CDR3 is TGTGCCAGCAGCCAAGAAGGAGCGGGAGGAGGCTACGAGCAGTACTTC.

This clone was found once. The chain joins TRBV21-1 to TRBJ1-5; whether TRBD1, the table's D call, matches the DNA was not checked. TRBV21-1 is designated a pseudogene. CDR3 length: 17 residues. CDR3 DNA: TGTGCCAGCAGCCAGGGGTCAGGGGGGATTGGCAATCAGCCCCAGCATTTT. This translates into CASSQGSGGIGNQPQHF.

The chain carries TRBV5-1 and TRBJ2-1; no reliable D call. This CDR3 has 17 residues. V lost 0 bases to trimming and J lost 0 bases, with 13 bases between them. CDR1 and CDR2 (germline): SGHRS, YFSETQ. CDR3 amino acids: CASSLARRTSSYNEQFF. The DNA of the CDR3 is TGCGCCAGCAGCTTGGCCCGCCGCACCAGCTCCTACAATGAGCAGTTCTTC.

This clone was counted between two and nine times. This chain links TRBV10-3 with TRBJ1-2; D perhaps matches TRBD1 (5 bases). The CDR3 is 14 amino acids. V lost 4 bases and J lost 3, with 12 bases in between. CDR1 is ENHRY and CDR2 is SYGVKD in the germline V gene. DNA for the CDR3: TGTGCCATCAGTGCGTTCGGGGGGGACTATGGCTACACCTTC. It specifies CAISAFGGDYGYTF.

The chain has TRBV6-1 and TRBJ1-1, with D perhaps TRBD1 (5 bases). Germline V gene lookup returns CDR1 MNHNS and CDR2 SASEGT. The CDR3 extends over 14 amino acids. Trimming pared 7 bases from V and 4 bases from J, leaving 16 bases between. CDR3 DNA: TGTGCCAGCACACCTCGACGGGGGGGCACTGAAGCTTTCTTT. Protein sequence: CASTPRRGGTEAFF.

The rearrangement joins TRBV10-3 to TRBJ2-7, with TRBD1 as a possible D gene (5 bases). Germline CDR1 reads ENHRY; CDR2 reads SYGVKD. This CDR3 is built from 16 residues. V was trimmed by 7 bases and J by 2 bases, leaving 21 bases between them. This CDR3 reads CAIMDARQSFPYEQYF. The CDR3, as DNA: TGTGCCATCATGGACGCCAGACAGAGTTTTCCCTACGAGCAGTACTTC.

Comments on this clone: Sequence at one end of the junction differs from germline and may be a read error. This chain's CDR3 is CASNPTGDYGYPF. CDR3 in DNA: TGCGCCAGCAACCCTACAGGGGATTATGGCTACCCCTTC. J is TRBJ1-2 and V is TRBV4-1, with TRBD1 identical over 7 bases. There are 13 residues in the CDR3. CDR1 and CDR2 from the germline V gene are MGHRA and YSYEKL.

V and J are TRBV2 and TRBJ2-2; tentatively, D is TRBD2 (6 bases). This CDR3 comprises 14 residues. CDR1 is SNHLY and CDR2 is FYNNEI in the germline V gene. Deletions cut 4 bases from V and 6 bases from J, with 12 bases between. The CDR3 DNA is TGTGCCAGCAGTGTTGCTAGCGAAGCCGGGGAGCTGTTTTTT. Protein product: CASSVASEAGELFF.

The chain carries TRBV10-1 and TRBJ2-1, with 14 bases aligning to TRBD2. Germline trimming cut 2 bases from V and 9 bases from J; bases unmatched to any gene: 15. CDR1 is WNHNN, CDR2 SYGVQD, per germline (reference sequence). The CDR3 is 19 amino acids. The CDR3 region has the DNA TGCGCCAGCAGTGAGCTCGCGACCGCCGGGACTAGCGGGAGTCGTGAGCAGTTCTTC. It translates to CASSELATAGTSGSREQFF.

As concerns this clone: This sample includes further DNA sequences coding for the same CDR3. The rearrangement joins TRBV5-1 to TRBJ2-1, with 7 bases lining up with TRBD2. Looked up from germline, CDR1 is SGHRS and CDR2 is YFSETQ. V trimming: 1 base; J trimming: 3 bases; junction bases outside the gene matches: 4. The CDR3 consists of 15 residues. The CDR3 DNA follows: TGCGCCAGCAGCTTGCTGGCGGGGGACTACAATGAGCAGTTCTTC. This codes for CASSLLAGDYNEQFF.

The chain combines TRBV30 with TRBJ2-1; 10 bases are shared with TRBD2. V gave up 3 bases and J gave up 6 bases; unmatched junction bases: 14. The CDR3 is 17 amino acids. Germline V gene data show CDR1 as GTSNPN and CDR2 as SVGIG (reference sequence). The CDR3 protein is CAWRSAASSGSSNEQFF. CDR3 coding DNA: TGTGCCTGGAGGTCCGCGGCGTCTAGCGGGAGCTCCAATGAGCAGTTCTTC.

The gene calls are TRBV15 and TRBJ1-1; no definite D call. The V end lost 0 bases, the J end lost 3 bases, and 17 bases lay between the germline ends. Germline V gene lookup returns CDR1 LNHNV and CDR2 YYDKDF (reference sequence). The CDR3 extends over 17 amino acids. CDR3 loop: CATSRDPVGGLYTEAFF. The CDR3 DNA is TGTGCCACCAGCAGAGATCCGGTAGGCGGACTCTACACTGAAGCTTTCTTT.

This chain uses TRBV6-1 with TRBJ2-1; 7 bases line up with TRBD1. The germline V gene has CDR1 MNHNS and CDR2 SASEGT. V lost 1 base to trimming and J lost 12 bases; unmatched junction nucleotides: 9. This CDR3 contains 14 residues. CDR3 nucleotides: TGTGCCAGCAGTGAAGGCCCACAGGGGTGGGGGCAGTTCTTC. It translates to CASSEGPQGWGQFF.

This clone turned up a few times. This chain joins TRBV27 and TRBJ1-4; 11 bases are a match to TRBD1. V lost 6 bases and J lost 8; bases outside the gene matches: 5. Germline CDR1 MNHEY, CDR2 SMNVEV (reference sequence). The CDR3 length is 14 residues. CDR3 protein: CASRGTGGYEKLFF. The DNA of the CDR3 is TGTGCCAGCAGGGGGACAGGGGGATACGAAAAACTGTTTTTT.

CDR3 sequence: CSAPTKTGTFGGGYTF. CDR3 bases: TGCAGCGCACCGACGAAGACAGGGACCTTCGGAGGAGGCTACACCTTC. This chain joins TRBV29-1 and TRBJ1-2; 7 bases line up with TRBD1. CDR3 length: 16 residues. Unmatched junction bases numbered 22, after V lost 7 bases and J lost 8 bases. Germline V gene data show CDR1 as SQVTM and CDR2 as ANQGSEA.

V is TRBV4-2 and J is TRBJ2-7; 9 nucleotides match TRBD1. Trimming removed 4 bases from V and 6 bases from J; junction bases left unmatched: 10. The CDR3 covers 15 residues. In germline, CDR1 is LGHNA, CDR2 YNFKEQ. CDR3 sequence: CASSPLSTGGSEQYF. As DNA, the CDR3 is TGTGCCAGCAGCCCCCTCTCGACAGGGGGTTCCGAGCAGTACTTC.

This clone was seen once. The chain joins TRBV27 to TRBJ1-1; weak D call: TRBD1 (6 bases). This CDR3 has 14 amino acids. The V end lost 5 bases, the J end lost 6 bases, and 16 bases lay between the germline ends. Germline assignment: CDR1 MNHEY and CDR2 SMNVEV (reference sequence). CDR3 DNA: TGTGCCAGCAGTCCCCTGATAGGGGGGGCTGAAGCTTTCTTT. Protein sequence: CASSPLIGGAEAFF.

This clone has only one observation. The genes are TRBV5-5 and TRBJ1-2, with 8 bases identical to TRBD1. Germline V CDR1 and CDR2: SGHKS, YYEKEE (reference sequence). Trimming cost V 3 bases and J 0 bases; bases outside gene matches: 4. The CDR3 spans 15 residues. The DNA for the CDR3 is TGTGCCAGCAGCTGGGGACAGGCCACTAACTATGGCTACACCTTC. Its protein is CASSWGQATNYGYTF.

The genes are TRBV7-9 and TRBJ1-4, with 7 nucleotides matching TRBD1. V lost 4 bases, J lost 5 bases, and 7 bases stayed unmatched. This CDR3 contains 15 residues. Germline CDR1 is SEHNR and CDR2 is FQNEAQ (reference sequence). CDR3 DNA: TGTGCCAGCAGCTCCTGGACAGGCGCCAATGAAAAACTGTTTTTT. This gives the protein CASSSWTGANEKLFF.

The J gene is TRBJ2-3, the V gene TRBV30; 8 bases map to TRBD2. The CDR3 runs 15 residues. The junction had 10 bases not matched to a gene; V was cut back by 2 bases and J by 6 bases. Germline CDR1 reads GTSNPN; CDR2 reads SVGIG (reference sequence). CDR3 protein: CAWSSNGGAGDTQYF. CDR3 DNA sequence: TGTGCCTGGAGTTCAAACGGGGGGGCCGGGGATACGCAGTATTTT. Looking up the rest from reference TRBV30 and TRBJ2-3 gives the full variable domain: SQTIHQWPATLVQPVGSPLSLECTVEGTSNPNLYWYRQAAGRGLQLLFYSVGIGQISSEVPQNLSASRPQDRQFILSSKKLLLSDSGFYLCAWSSNGGAGDTQYFGPGTRLTVL.

J is TRBJ2-1 and V is TRBV27; 12 bases match TRBD2. J lost 6 bases, V lost 4 bases, and 4 bases had no gene match. CDR1 is MNHEY and CDR2 is SMNVEV in the germline V gene (reference sequence). CDR3 length: 15 residues. The CDR3 loop reads CASSSGLAGSNEQFF. CDR3 coding DNA: TGTGCCAGCAGTTCCGGACTAGCGGGAAGCAATGAGCAGTTCTTC.